Presented here are 23 T cell receptor beta chains from one specimen sequenced in a study of cytomegalovirus exposure and HLA in healthy donors. A multiplex PCR was run with 60 Vbeta primers and 13 Jbeta primers. Some clones are missing from TCRdb's copy, which holds only in-frame ones; the method was immunoSEQ multiplex PCR. The sample contains around 150,000 clones, roughly four fifths of which appear only once. Sequencing was performed on PBMCs. Receptors were obtained from a woman aged 50 to 65 in good health and CMV-seronegative.

The rearrangement joins TRBV11-2 to TRBJ1-2; 7 bases fit TRBD1. CDR3 size: 16 residues. J gave up 8 bases and V 1 base, and 13 bases lay outside the gene matches. The V gene's germline CDR1 is SGHAT and CDR2 FQNNGV. The CDR3 loop reads CASSLAGRGGASGYTF. The CDR3 DNA sequence: TGTGCCAGCAGCTTAGCTGGCAGAGGGGGCGCTTCCGGCTACACCTTC.

The chain joins TRBV14 to TRBJ2-3; TRBD2 might be the D (6 bases). V lost 1 base and J lost 2, with 10 bases in between. The CDR3 is 15 residues long. The germline V gene encodes CDR1 SGHDN and CDR2 FVKESK. The CDR3 bases are TGTGCCAGCAGCCAAGTTGCGGGGCTCACAGATACGCAGTATTTT. Translated: CASSQVAGLTDTQYF.

The rearrangement joins TRBV5-1 to TRBJ1-1; TRBD1 might be the D (5 bases). Germline V gene data show CDR1 as SGHRS and CDR2 as YFSETQ. The ends were cut back, 0 bases at V and 5 bases at J, with 11 bases in the middle. CDR3 size: 14 residues. In DNA form, the CDR3 reads TGCGCCAGCAGCTTGGTCGGGGCGGGGACTGAAGCTTTCTTT. Its protein is CASSLVGAGTEAFF.

V usage is TRBV19 and J usage is TRBJ1-4, with 8 bases lining up with TRBD1. The CDR3 covers 16 residues. V lost 3 bases, J lost 2 bases, and 5 bases stayed unmatched. Germline CDR1 reads LNHDA; CDR2 reads SQIVND (reference sequence). CDR3 in DNA: TGTGCCAGTAGTATGCAGGGGGCGGCGACTAATGAAAAACTGTTTTTT. Translation: CASSMQGAATNEKLFF.

In nucleotides, the CDR3 is TGCGCCAGCAGCCACGTAGGTGGCTTAGGGGGACGTGAGCAGTACTTC. This gives the protein CASSHVGGLGGREQYF. The chain links TRBV4-1 to TRBJ2-7, with a weak D call TRBD1 (6 bases). This CDR3 spans 16 amino acids. V lost 3 bases and J lost 7, with 22 bases in between. The germline gives CDR1 MGHRA, CDR2 YSYEKL.

The gene calls are TRBV7-2 and TRBJ1-2; possibly TRBD1 for D (5 bases). This CDR3 is built from 14 residues. Germline CDR1 and CDR2: SGHTA and FQGNSA. V was pared by 2 bases and J by 2 bases, with 9 bases between. The CDR3 nucleotides read TGTGCCAGCAGCTTACAGGGTTACAACTATGGCTACACCTTC. Its protein is CASSLQGYNYGYTF.

The J gene is TRBJ2-5, the V gene TRBV11-3; 9 bases are a match to TRBD2. After removal of 5 bases from V and 4 bases from J, the junction contained 8 bases not matched to a gene. The CDR3 has 15 amino acids. The germline V gene encodes CDR1 SGHNT and CDR2 YENEEA. Written as DNA, the CDR3 is TGTGCCAGCAGCCCCGCGGGGGGGCGAGGAGAGACCCAGTACTTC. It translates to CASSPAGGRGETQYF.

The chain joins TRBV6-6 to TRBJ2-1, with a weak D call TRBD1 (6 bases). Trimming removed 5 bases at V and 3 bases at J, with 14 bases between. CDR3 size: 15 residues. Germline V CDR1 and CDR2: MNHNY, SVGAGI (reference sequence). CDR3 DNA sequence: TGTGCCAGCAGTCCACAGGGATGGGGCTACAATGAGCAGTTCTTC. Translation gives CASSPQGWGYNEQFF.

V usage is TRBV27 and J usage is TRBJ2-5; TRBD2 matches at 12 bases. V was clipped by 5 bases and J by 5 bases; unmatched bases: 6. The CDR3 is 15 amino acids. Germline-derived CDR1 and CDR2 are MNHEY and SMNVEV (reference sequence). The CDR3 region has the DNA TGTGCCAGCAGTCCTAGCGGGGGGGCAGGGGAGACCCAGTACTTC. It specifies CASSPSGGAGETQYF.

As regards this clone: Mismatch with germline at one junction end may stem from a read error. The chain is built from TRBV7-9 and TRBJ1-2; no clear D. Germline assignment: CDR1 SEHNR and CDR2 FQNEAQ (reference sequence). CDR3 length: 14 residues. CDR3 loop: CSSSLAHSFYGYTF. CDR3 coding DNA: TGTTCCAGCAGCTTAGCGCACAGCTTCTATGGCTACACCTTC. The whole variable domain, filled in from reference TRBV7-9 and TRBJ1-2, reads DTGVSQNPRHKITKRGQNVTFRCDPISEHNRLYWYRQTLGQGPEFLTYFQNEAQLEKSRLLSDRFSAERPKGSFSTLEIQRTEQGDSAMYLCSSSLAHSFYGYTFGSGTRLTVV.

The rearrangement uses TRBV11-2 and TRBJ2-1, with D perhaps TRBD2 (5 bases). The CDR3 has 14 amino acids. V dropped 5 bases and J dropped 1 base, with 9 bases sitting between them. Germline CDR1 and CDR2: SGHAT and FQNNGV. CDR3 bases: TGTGCCAGCAGCGGCTGGGAGTCCTACAATGAGCAGTTCTTC. It codes for CASSGWESYNEQFF.

This clone has a handful of counts. J is TRBJ1-1 and V is TRBV2; 9 bases align to TRBD1. The CDR3 has 11 amino acids. V gave up 10 bases and J gave up 5 bases; unmatched junction bases: 2. Germline values: CDR1 SNHLY, CDR2 FYNNEI. This CDR3 reads CAIQGATEAFF. The CDR3 nucleotides read TGTGCCATACAGGGGGCTACTGAAGCTTTCTTT.

The V gene is TRBV4-2, the J gene TRBJ1-6; D gene uncertain. The germline CDR1 and CDR2 sequences are LGHNA and YNFKEQ. V was pared by 0 bases and J by 4 bases, with 13 bases between. This CDR3 spans 17 amino acids. CDR3 region: CASSQDTRRSYNSPLHF. The CDR3 DNA sequence: TGTGCCAGCAGCCAAGATACGCGTCGCTCTTATAATTCACCCCTCCACTTT.

The rearrangement joins TRBV4-1 to TRBJ1-4; D is undetermined. Trimming removed 2 bases at V and 5 bases at J, with 12 bases between. This CDR3 comprises 15 residues. CDR1 is MGHRA, CDR2 YSYEKL, per germline. CDR3 nucleotide sequence: TGCGCCAGCAGCCAACGCTGGAGTGGGAATGAAAAACTGTTTTTT. Translation gives CASSQRWSGNEKLFF.

This clone appeared once. Here the CDR3 DNA reads TGTGCCAGCACCTCCCCATGGGGGGGGGCTGGGGCCAACGTCCTGACTTTC. Residues: CASTSPWGGAGANVLTF. J is TRBJ2-6 and V is TRBV28; 7 bases are shared with TRBD2. V lost 7 bases to trimming and J lost 2 bases; unmatched junction nucleotides: 11. CDR1 is MDHEN and CDR2 is SYDVKM in the germline V gene. CDR3 length: 17 amino acids.

The chain recombines TRBV18 with TRBJ2-1; 13 bases are a match to TRBD2. V trimming: 4 bases; J trimming: 3 bases; junction bases outside the gene matches: 3. The germline CDR1 and CDR2 sequences are KGHSH and LQKENI. This CDR3 contains 16 residues. CDR3 DNA: TGTGCCAGCTCACTGGGGACTAGCGGGATCTACAATGAGCAGTTCTTC. This translates into CASSLGTSGIYNEQFF.

The V gene is TRBV28, the J gene TRBJ2-3; the match to TRBD1 covers 9 bases. This CDR3 is built from 15 residues. Germline assignment: CDR1 MDHEN and CDR2 SYDVKM. V dropped 3 bases and J dropped 3; count of bases not matched to a gene: 4. The CDR3 region has the DNA TGTGCCAGCAGTTTTGGGGACAGGGTAACAGATACGCAGTATTTT. This codes for CASSFGDRVTDTQYF.

The chain uses TRBV5-5 and TRBJ2-1, with 8 bases that match TRBD1. The V gene's germline CDR1 is SGHKS and CDR2 YYEKEE (reference sequence). The J segment lost 15 bases and the V segment lost 0 bases, leaving 8 bases of the junction unmatched. The CDR3 runs 13 residues. The CDR3 loop is CASSLVMGQEPFF. As DNA, the CDR3 is TGTGCCAGCAGCTTGGTGATGGGACAGGAACCGTTCTTC.

This clone was counted a few times. This chain connects TRBV7-8 to TRBJ1-1; TRBD1 matches at 7 bases. Trimming took 4 bases from V and 2 from J; bases not matched to a gene: 4. This CDR3 is built from 14 residues. Germline V gives CDR1 SGHVS, CDR2 FQNEAQ. The CDR3 DNA sequence: TGTGCCAGCAGCTACTCAGGGGGAAACACTGAAGCTTTCTTT. Translation: CASSYSGGNTEAFF. The full variable domain, rest sourced from reference TRBV7-8 and TRBJ1-1, is GAGVSQSPRYKVAKRGQDVALRCDPISGHVSLFWYQQALGQGPEFLTYFQNEAQLDKSGLPSDRFFAERPEGSVSTLKIQRTQQEDSAVYLCASSYSGGNTEAFFGQGTRLTVV.

The genes are TRBV9 and TRBJ1-5; D might be TRBD1 (6 bases). The V gene's germline CDR1 is SGDLS and CDR2 YYNGEE. The CDR3 spans 15 residues. V was pared by 0 bases and J by 3 bases, with 10 bases between. CDR3 sequence reads: CASSVDQGHNQPQHF. CDR3 bases: TGTGCCAGCAGCGTAGACCAGGGGCACAATCAGCCCCAGCATTTT.

This chain joins TRBV19 and TRBJ1-6; D call uncertain. The CDR3 covers 16 residues. V was shortened by 1 base and J by 7 bases, with 14 bases between the two germline ends. Germline V CDR1 and CDR2: LNHDA, SQIVND (reference sequence). The CDR3 spells CASSIVAGRENSPLHF. The DNA for the CDR3 is TGTGCCAGTAGTATAGTGGCGGGGAGGGAGAATTCACCCCTCCACTTT. Complete variable domain (other parts from reference TRBV19 and TRBJ1-6): DGGITQSPKYLFRKEGQNVTLSCEQNLNHDAMYWYRQDPGQGLRLIYYSQIVNDFQKGDIAEGYSVSREKKESFPLTVTSAQKNPTAFYLCASSIVAGRENSPLHFGNGTRLTVT.

This clone appeared a single time. The chain employs TRBV10-1 and TRBJ1-5, with D perhaps matching TRBD1 (5 bases). Germline CDR1 reads WNHNN; CDR2 reads SYGVQD (reference sequence). This CDR3 spans 14 amino acids. Trimming left V 3 bases short and J 9 bases short, with 15 bases between. The CDR3 DNA sequence: TGCGCCAGCAGTGACGGGACGGGGGATCGGCCCCAGCATTTT. This gives the protein CASSDGTGDRPQHF.

The rearrangement uses TRBV4-1 and TRBJ1-5; D is unclear. The V and J ends lost 0 bases and 2 bases respectively, with 8 bases between them. The germline V gene encodes CDR1 MGHRA and CDR2 YSYEKL. The CDR3 extends over 15 amino acids. The CDR3 DNA reads as TGCGCCAGCAGCCAAGACCTAGACGGCAATCAGCCCCAGCATTTT. Translating it yields CASSQDLDGNQPQHF.